The entry below gives a single T cell receptor (beta chain) sequence along with its context. The data are from a study of CD8 T cells in Susac syndrome. Germline assignment: CDR1 LGHDT and CDR2 YNNKEL (reference sequence). The CDR3 is made up of 15 amino acids. V lost 3 bases and J lost 2, with 14 bases in between. An amount of RNA that ranged from 0.5 to 1 ug was reverse transcribed with random hexamers. A multiplex approach, immunoSEQ multiplex PCR, amplified TCR beta CDR3 across 54 Vbeta and 13 Jbeta. One entry per CDR3 protein results from TCRdb running MiXCR on the immunoSEQ multiplex PCR reads. The table shows around 270,000 distinct CDR3 sequences, with approximately 91% occurring only once. The patients who served as multiple sclerosis controls were treatment-naive and had stable or active relapsing-remitting disease that fulfilled the revised McDonald criteria. CD8+ and CD4+ T cells were negatively isolated; TEMRA cells were FACS-enriched.

What was sequenced was CD8+ T cells from PBMCs. This clonotype originated in a human donor with multiple sclerosis. V gene TRBV3-1 combines with J gene TRBJ2-7; possible D gene TRBD1, 6 bases. The CDR3 DNA follows: TGTGCCAGCAGCCATGTGACAGGAAGAACCTACGAGCAGTACTTC. It specifies CASSHVTGRTYEQYF.